Listed below are T cell receptor beta chains from one sample, sequenced in a study of cytomegalovirus exposure and HLA in healthy donors. Only in-frame clones appear in the TCRdb table, and some are missing; sequencing was by immunoSEQ multiplex PCR. The repertoire has roughly 130,000 clones, around 81% of them found once; the top ten carry around 1.8%. Sequenced material: PBMCs. The receptors were gathered from a woman in her 50s in good health and CMV-seronegative. Each CDR3 is given with its conserved first and last residue. Fields, in order: CDR3 DNA, CDR3 protein, clone size, D gene, V gene, J gene. D genes are given only for firm matches. Size is omitted from some rows. Given values are once, few, many or a class for expanded clones.

TGTGCCAGCAGCGTAGGGCAGGGATCTAACTATGGCTACACCTTC	CASSVGQGSNYGYTF	-	-	TRBV9	TRBJ1-2
TGTGCCAGCAGCCCAACAGGGGCTACGCAGTATTTT	CASSPTGATQYF	-	TRBD1	TRBV4-2	TRBJ2-3
TGTGCCAGTAGTATAGGCCTCGGGACTAGCGGGAGGTCGCAGTATTTT	CASSIGLGTSGRSQYF	-	TRBD2	TRBV19	TRBJ2-3
TGTGCCAGCAGTTTATTGGCAGAGACCCAGTACTTC	CASSLLAETQYF	-	-	TRBV28	TRBJ2-5
TGTGCCAGCTCACCATTTTCTAGCGGGAGCGCCTACGAGCAGTACTTC	CASSPFSSGSAYEQYF	-	TRBD2	TRBV18	TRBJ2-7
TGTGCCAGCAGCGTGACGGCGACAGGGACCTTTGACGAGCAGTACTTC	CASSVTATGTFDEQYF	-	TRBD1	TRBV9	TRBJ2-7
TGTGCCAGCTGGGGACTACTAGCGGGGTACAATGAGCAGTTCTTC	CASWGLLAGYNEQFF	-	TRBD2	TRBV27	TRBJ2-1
TGTGCCAGCAGCCTTAACCGGGACAGGGTCTTCTATGGCTACACCTTC	CASSLNRDRVFYGYTF	few	TRBD1	TRBV14	TRBJ1-2
TGTGCCAGCAGCTTGCAGGGTTGGGACTATGGCTACACCTTC	CASSLQGWDYGYTF	-	-	TRBV5-4	TRBJ1-2
TGTGCCAGCAAGGGGGGCCGGGGACTAGCGCCCGAGCAGTACTTC	CASKGGRGLAPEQYF	-	TRBD2	TRBV28	TRBJ2-7
TGTGCCAGCATTCCCTCCACGAGAAAAAGCAATCAGCCCCAGCATTTT	CASIPSTRKSNQPQHF	once	-	TRBV27	TRBJ1-5
TGTGCCAGCGGAGAGGGGGTCTATGGCTACACCTTC	CASGEGVYGYTF	-	-	TRBV6-6	TRBJ1-2
TGTGCCAGCAGTTCCCATCCCGGGGGGCGCTATGGCTACCCCTTC	CASSSHPGGRYGYPF	-	-	TRBV27	TRBJ1-2
TGCAGCGTTGAGACAGGGGGAACCTACAATGAGCAGTTCTTC	CSVETGGTYNEQFF	-	TRBD1	TRBV29-1	TRBJ2-1
TGTGCCAGCAGCCCTAGGGGGTCACTGAACACTGAAGCTTTCTTT	CASSPRGSLNTEAFF	-	-	TRBV9	TRBJ1-1
TGTGCCAGTGTGCGGACGACAGGGGTGGGGGTGACTCAGCCCCAGCATTTT	CASVRTTGVGVTQPQHF	-	TRBD1	TRBV19	TRBJ1-5
TGTGCCAGCAGCCCTCCCCCAGGGAGCAATCAGCCCCAGCATTTT	CASSPPPGSNQPQHF	-	-	TRBV7-2	TRBJ1-5
TGCGCCAGCGCACTTAGCGGGAGGGTTCCCTACGAGCAGTACTTC	CASALSGRVPYEQYF	-	TRBD2	TRBV10-1	TRBJ2-7
TGTGCCAGCAGTTCGGTGACTAGCGGGAGTCCCTACGAGCAGTACTTC	CASSSVTSGSPYEQYF	-	TRBD2	TRBV27	TRBJ2-7
TGCGCCAGCAGCACTTCGGACAGCGGCTATGGCTACACCTTC	CASSTSDSGYGYTF	-	-	TRBV4-3	TRBJ1-2
TGTGCCAGCAGTTTTAGGGGGCACGGGCCCCAGCATTTT	CASSFRGHGPQHF	-	TRBD1	TRBV27	TRBJ1-5
TGCGCCAGCAGAACGGGACTAGCGGGAGGGCCAGGTGAGACCCAGTACTTC	CASRTGLAGGPGETQYF	-	TRBD2	TRBV5-1	TRBJ2-5
TGTGCCAGCAGTTATACAGGGAACTCTGGGGCCAACGTCCTGACTTTC	CASSYTGNSGANVLTF	-	-	TRBV6-5	TRBJ2-6
TGTGCCAGCAGCCGGACAGGAAAGGAAGCTTTCTTT	CASSRTGKEAFF	-	TRBD1	TRBV28	TRBJ1-1